These 28 T cell receptor beta chains came from one sample sequenced in a study of graft-versus-host responses after intestinal transplantation. Responder cells labeled with CFSE (approximately 200,000) were co-plated with irradiated stimulator cells labeled with violet dye (approximately 200,000). Profiled with immunoSEQ multiplex PCR; TCRdb holds only in-frame clones, not every one. This sample has 8,000 to 9,500 clones, with around 32% found just once. The material was alloreactive CD8+ T cells from a mixed lymphocyte reaction culture, obtained before intestinal transplant. The sample's subset: CFSE-low proliferating T cells sorted from roughly 6-day pre-transplant mixed lymphocyte reaction (GvH or HvG direction). The receptor set was obtained from a human patient who received an intestinal transplant.

This clone showed up just a few times. The rearrangement links TRBV6-5 to TRBJ2-7, with 7 bases aligning to TRBD1. Losses at the gene ends were 8 bases for V and 0 bases for J; bases not matched to a gene: 7. The CDR3 runs to 14 residues. CDR1 MNHEY and CDR2 SVGAGI come from the germline V gene. The CDR3 region is CASGPGGSSYEQYF. The CDR3 DNA is TGTGCCAGCGGCCCAGGGGGAAGCTCCTACGAGCAGTACTTC.

The chain employs TRBV6-5 and TRBJ2-7; a possible D gene is TRBD1 (6 bases). V was clipped by 2 bases and J by 6 bases, with 14 bases between them. In germline, CDR1 is MNHEY, CDR2 SVGAGI. This CDR3 is built from 14 residues. In nucleotides, the CDR3 is TGTGCCAGCAGTTACGCTGCAACAGGGACCGAGCAGTACTTC. Amino acids: CASSYAATGTEQYF.

A word on this clone: The sample has other DNA sequences that encode this CDR3 too. The rearrangement links TRBV29-1 to TRBJ1-1, with TRBD1 identical over 9 bases. The germline V gene has CDR1 SQVTM and CDR2 ANQGSEA. The CDR3 is made up of 14 amino acids. V was clipped by 8 bases and J by 3 bases; unmatched bases: 10. This CDR3 is CSTDPGTGYTEAFF. The CDR3 DNA follows: TGCAGCACAGACCCCGGGACAGGGTACACTGAAGCTTTCTTT.

The sample holds a few counts of this clone. The V gene is TRBV5-1, the J gene TRBJ2-7; TRBD2 agrees at 11 bases. The CDR3 contains 15 residues. The trim removed 5 bases at V and 0 bases at J, leaving 4 bases unmatched. The V gene's germline CDR1 is SGHRS and CDR2 YFSETQ. CDR3 in amino acids: CASRPTSGSSYEQYF. The CDR3 DNA reads TGCGCCAGCAGACCAACTAGCGGGAGCTCCTACGAGCAGTACTTC.

This clone showed up just a few times. The rearrangement uses TRBV5-4 and TRBJ1-1, with 7 positions matching TRBD1. The CDR3 contains 13 residues. V lost 3 bases and J lost 4; bases outside the gene matches: 3. Germline assignment: CDR1 SGHNT and CDR2 YYREEE (reference sequence). The CDR3 sequence: CASSYRGGTEAFF. CDR3 nucleotides: TGTGCCAGCAGCTACAGGGGAGGCACTGAAGCTTTCTTT.

There are a few counts of this clone. The chain has TRBV7-2 and TRBJ2-1, with 9 bases matching TRBD2. CDR1 is SGHTA and CDR2 is FQGNSA in the germline V gene. The CDR3 spans 18 residues. The J segment lost 5 bases and the V segment lost 1 base, leaving 12 bases of the junction unmatched. This chain's CDR3 is CASSLGGWTSVTHNEQFF. The CDR3 region has the DNA TGTGCCAGCAGCTTAGGGGGGTGGACTAGCGTCACACACAATGAGCAGTTCTTC.

The CDR3 loop is CAWTSGVTYYNEQFF. In DNA, the CDR3 is TGTGCCTGGACCTCCGGGGTCACCTACTACAATGAGCAGTTCTTC. The chain couples TRBV30 to TRBJ2-1; tentatively, D is TRBD2 (5 bases). The CDR3 extends over 15 amino acids. V was clipped by 4 bases and J by 3 bases, with 16 bases between them. Germline CDR1 reads GTSNPN; CDR2 reads SVGIG (reference sequence).

A few counts support this clone. The chain links TRBV19 to TRBJ2-7; TRBD1 aligns across 8 bases. After removal of 8 bases from V and 2 bases from J, the junction contained 11 bases not matched to a gene. Germline CDR1 reads LNHDA; CDR2 reads SQIVND (reference sequence). The CDR3 has 15 amino acids. CDR3 sequence (DNA): TGTGCCAGTTCTCCCGGGACAGGACCTCCCTACGAGCAGTACTTC. This translates into CASSPGTGPPYEQYF. The entire variable domain, with the rest obtained from reference TRBV19 and TRBJ2-7, is as follows: DGGITQSPKYLFRKEGQNVTLSCEQNLNHDAMYWYRQDPGQGLRLIYYSQIVNDFQKGDIAEGYSVSREKKESFPLTVTSAQKNPTAFYLCASSPGTGPPYEQYFGPGTRLTVT.

The chain couples TRBV7-6 to TRBJ2-2, with 7 nucleotides matching TRBD2. The V and J ends lost 1 base and 4 bases, in that order; junction bases with no gene match: 0. Germline CDR1 SGHVS, CDR2 FNYEAQ. The length of the CDR3 is 14 residues. CDR3 in amino acids: CASSLGTSTGELFF. The DNA for the CDR3 is TGTGCCAGCAGCTTAGGGACTAGCACCGGGGAGCTGTTTTTT.

This clone has more than one count but fewer than ten. J is TRBJ2-7 and V is TRBV28; 10 bases map to TRBD1. The CDR3 has 15 amino acids. The V and J ends lost 5 bases and 2 bases, in that order; junction bases with no gene match: 6. Looked up from germline, CDR1 is MDHEN and CDR2 is SYDVKM. CDR3 bases: TGTGCCAGCAGTCGGATCGGGACAGGGGCCTACGAGCAGTACTTC. Translated, it gives CASSRIGTGAYEQYF. The complete variable domain, with remaining parts taken from reference TRBV28 and TRBJ2-7, reads DVKVTQSSRYLVKRTGEKVFLECVQDMDHENMFWYRQDPGLGLRLIYFSYDVKMKEKGDIPEGYSVSREKKERFSLILESASTNQTSMYLCASSRIGTGAYEQYFGPGTRLTVT.

This clone was seen more than once but under ten times. The chain joins TRBV2 to TRBJ2-1; 9 bases agree with TRBD2. The trim removed 4 bases at V and 3 bases at J, leaving 4 bases unmatched. The CDR3 is made up of 15 amino acids. Per germline, CDR1 SNHLY and CDR2 FYNNEI. The CDR3 spells CASSVLLAGYNEQFF. The CDR3 nucleotides are TGTGCCAGCAGTGTCCTACTAGCGGGCTACAATGAGCAGTTCTTC.

This clone counts as medium-sized. V is TRBV6-6 and J is TRBJ2-7; a possible D gene is TRBD1 (6 bases). In germline, CDR1 is MNHNY, CDR2 SVGAGI (reference sequence). The CDR3 loop spans 16 amino acids. The V end lost 2 bases, the J end lost 3 bases, and 17 bases lay between the germline ends. DNA for the CDR3: TGTGCCAGCAGTTACCAAACAGGGCCCCTTGACTACGAGCAGTACTTC. As protein: CASSYQTGPLDYEQYF.

This clone was detected a few times. The gene calls are TRBV4-1 and TRBJ1-5, with TRBD1 matching over 8 bases. The trim removed 3 bases at V and 2 bases at J, leaving 6 bases unmatched. Looked up from germline, CDR1 is MGHRA and CDR2 is YSYEKL. The CDR3 consists of 16 residues. CDR3 region: CASSQAPGQGNQPQHF. CDR3 DNA sequence: TGCGCCAGCAGCCAGGCACCGGGACAGGGCAATCAGCCCCAGCATTTT.

For this clone: Other DNA sequences in the same sample also yield this CDR3. J is TRBJ1-1 and V is TRBV5-6; 7 bases are shared with TRBD1. Germline CDR1 and CDR2: SGHDT and YYEEEE. The CDR3 consists of 18 residues. V was pared by 4 bases and J by 3 bases, with 18 bases of the junction left unmatched. The CDR3: CASSPPYRGRGSDTEAFF. CDR3 in DNA: TGTGCCAGCAGCCCCCCTTATAGGGGGCGCGGATCGGACACTGAAGCTTTCTTT.

The V call is TRBV5-6, the J call TRBJ1-6; tentatively, D is TRBD1 (6 bases). In germline, CDR1 is SGHDT, CDR2 YYEEEE. V was clipped by 0 bases and J by 14 bases, with 15 bases between them. The CDR3 covers 14 residues. CDR3 region: CASSLVVDSRALHF. The CDR3 DNA is TGTGCCAGCAGCTTGGTTGTGGACAGCCGGGCCCTCCACTTT.

The V and J genes are TRBV6-6 and TRBJ2-7; D unresolved. Between the trimmed V and J ends, which lost 2 bases and 3 bases, there was a span of 8 bases. CDR1 is MNHNY, CDR2 SVGAGI, per germline (reference sequence). The CDR3 has 13 amino acids. CDR3 loop: CASSYAQNYEQYF. Here the CDR3 DNA reads TGTGCCAGCAGTTACGCACAGAACTACGAGCAGTACTTC.

This chain joins TRBV7-2 and TRBJ1-6; D is ambiguous. Trimming shortened V by 5 bases and J by 4 bases, and 12 bases separated the two germline ends. Germline V lookup: CDR1 SGHTA, CDR2 FQGNSA. This CDR3 spans 15 amino acids. The CDR3 DNA follows: TGTGCCAGCAGCGCCGAGGTCTCATATAATTCACCCCTCCACTTT. Its translation is CASSAEVSYNSPLHF.

This clone has more than one count but fewer than ten. The chain employs TRBV5-1 and TRBJ2-3; no reliable D call. CDR3 length: 16 residues. V dropped 3 bases and J dropped 0 bases, with 14 bases sitting between them. Germline V gene sequence: CDR1 SGHRS, CDR2 YFSETQ. The DNA of the CDR3 is TGCGCCAGCAGCTGGTTGGGCCCGGAAAGCACAGATACGCAGTATTTT. Amino acid sequence: CASSWLGPESTDTQYF.

This clone occurred a few times. V and J are TRBV14 and TRBJ2-2; maybe TRBD1 (5 bases). Germline V gene data show CDR1 as SGHDN and CDR2 as FVKESK. The CDR3 covers 14 residues. Trimming stripped 2 bases from V and 4 bases from J, with 8 bases between. The CDR3 nucleotides read TGTGCCAGCAGCCAATGGCAGGGCACCGGGGAGCTGTTTTTT. Its protein is CASSQWQGTGELFF.

The chain employs TRBV6-1 and TRBJ2-1; 11 nucleotides line up with TRBD2. The CDR3 length is 15 residues. Losses at the gene ends were 4 bases for V and 3 bases for J; bases not matched to a gene: 2. The germline V gene encodes CDR1 MNHNS and CDR2 SASEGT. For the CDR3, the DNA is TGTGCCAGCAGTGTGACTAGCGGGGACTACAATGAGCAGTTCTTC. This encodes CASSVTSGDYNEQFF.

The V gene is TRBV2, the J gene TRBJ2-7; no definite D call. Germline V gene lookup returns CDR1 SNHLY and CDR2 FYNNEI. Trimming took off 7 bases at V and 2 bases at J, with 9 bases between the two ends. This CDR3 region has 12 residues. CDR3: CASNQVTYEQYF. DNA of the CDR3: TGTGCCAGCAATCAGGTTACCTACGAGCAGTACTTC. The full variable domain, in which reference TRBV2 and TRBJ2-7 provide the parts outside the CDR3, is EPEVTQTPSHQVTQMGQEVILRCVPISNHLYFYWYRQILGQKVEFLVSFYNNEISEKSEIFDDQFSVERPDGSNFTLKIRSTKLEDSAMYFCASNQVTYEQYFGPGTRLTVT.

By its share, this clone is medium-sized (0.01 to 0.1%). This sequence joins TRBV5-5 and TRBJ2-7; 11 positions match TRBD2. The V gene's germline CDR1 is SGHKS and CDR2 YYEKEE (reference sequence). J gave up 4 bases and V 1 base, and 1 base lay outside the gene matches. This CDR3 contains 14 residues. In DNA form, the CDR3 reads TGTGCCAGCAGCTTGCGACTAGCGGGATACGAGCAGTACTTC. It translates to CASSLRLAGYEQYF.

This chain links TRBV4-1 with TRBJ2-7, with 7 bases fitting TRBD1. This CDR3 has 15 amino acids. Germline V CDR1 and CDR2: MGHRA, YSYEKL. The V gene end was trimmed by 4 bases and the J gene end by 3 bases; junction bases not matched to a gene: 9. CDR3 DNA: TGCGCCAGCAGCCGGACCGGGACAGCGCACTACGAGCAGTACTTC. It is translated as CASSRTGTAHYEQYF.

The V and J genes are TRBV4-1 and TRBJ2-7; TRBD2 aligns across 7 bases. Losses at the gene ends were 5 bases for V and 1 base for J; bases not matched to a gene: 5. Germline CDR1 MGHRA, CDR2 YSYEKL. The CDR3 is made up of 14 amino acids. The chain's CDR3 is CASSSWGGSYEQYF. The CDR3 DNA reads TGCGCCAGCAGCTCCTGGGGGGGGTCCTACGAGCAGTACTTC.

The V call is TRBV4-3, the J call TRBJ1-1, with D perhaps TRBD1 (5 bases). The CDR3 length is 16 residues. Trimming pared 0 bases from V and 1 base from J, leaving 12 bases between. Germline V CDR1 and CDR2: LGHNA, YSLEER. The CDR3 DNA sequence: TGCGCCAGCAGCCAAGAAGGAGGCGGGGGGAACACTGAAGCTTTCTTT. This codes for CASSQEGGGGNTEAFF.

V and J are TRBV28 and TRBJ2-5; D perhaps matches TRBD1 (5 bases). The CDR3 has 17 amino acids. V was pared by 1 base and J by 3 bases, with 18 bases between. Looked up from germline, CDR1 is MDHEN and CDR2 is SYDVKM. This CDR3 reads CASSLFRASPREETQYF. CDR3 DNA: TGTGCCAGCAGTTTATTTCGGGCGTCCCCCAGGGAAGAGACCCAGTACTTC. The full variable domain, rest sourced from reference TRBV28 and TRBJ2-5, is DVKVTQSSRYLVKRTGEKVFLECVQDMDHENMFWYRQDPGLGLRLIYFSYDVKMKEKGDIPEGYSVSREKKERFSLILESASTNQTSMYLCASSLFRASPREETQYFGPGTRLLVL.

The chain joins TRBV6-5 to TRBJ1-1; no clear D gene. From germline, CDR1 is MNHEY and CDR2 SVGAGI. The ends were cut back, 5 bases at V and 11 bases at J, with 12 bases in the middle. The CDR3 is made up of 11 amino acids. The CDR3 region is CASSRTGGAFF. CDR3 nucleotide sequence: TGTGCCAGCAGTCGGACCGGCGGGGCTTTCTTT.

This chain connects TRBV11-2 to TRBJ2-3, with D hard to call. Germline lookup yields CDR1 SGHAT and CDR2 FQNNGV. The CDR3 is made up of 12 amino acids. V dropped 3 bases and J dropped 2 bases, with 3 bases sitting between them. CDR3 sequence reads: CASSLYTDTQYF. The CDR3 nucleotides read TGTGCCAGCAGCTTGTACACAGATACGCAGTATTTT.